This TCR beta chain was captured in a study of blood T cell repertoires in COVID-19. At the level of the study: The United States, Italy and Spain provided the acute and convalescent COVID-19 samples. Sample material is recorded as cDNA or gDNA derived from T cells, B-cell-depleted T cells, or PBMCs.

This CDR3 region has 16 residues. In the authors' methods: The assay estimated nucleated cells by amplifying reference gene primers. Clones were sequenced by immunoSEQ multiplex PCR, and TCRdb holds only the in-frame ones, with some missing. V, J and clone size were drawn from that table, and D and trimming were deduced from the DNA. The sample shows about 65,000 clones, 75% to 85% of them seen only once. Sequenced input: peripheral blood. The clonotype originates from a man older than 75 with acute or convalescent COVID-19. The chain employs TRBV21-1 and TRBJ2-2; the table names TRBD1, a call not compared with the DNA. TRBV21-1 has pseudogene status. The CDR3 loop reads CASSNLRQPKTGELFF. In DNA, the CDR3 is TGTGCCAGCAGCAATTTGAGACAGCCTAAGACCGGGGAGCTGTTTTTT.